This is a list of T cell receptor beta chains from one sample in a study of T cell repertoires in cytomegalovirus infection. These receptors' antigens are unknown. Each CDR3 protein is one row after TCRdb ran MiXCR on the reads. The sample yields about 830,000 distinct CDR3 sequences, roughly 33% seen once. This material consisted of cultured CD8+ T cells from PBMCs, taken from culture after CMV antigen stimulation. These receptors all come from a human donor in good health (CMV status not recorded). Some clones in this sample may be carry-over from other donors' samples. CDR3s include the opening cysteine and the closing phenylalanine or tryptophan. Fields, in order: D gene, clone size, CDR3 length, J gene, V gene, CDR3 DNA, CDR3 protein. The D gene is left open where the match is weak. Not every row has a clone size; where given, it reads once, few, many or a size class.

D gene: -; clone size: -; CDR3 length: 12; J gene: TRBJ2-7; V gene: TRBV10-3; CDR3 DNA: TGTGCCATCCGCATTCAAGGGTACGAGCAGTACTTC; CDR3 protein: CAIRIQGYEQYF
D gene: TRBD1; clone size: few; CDR3 length: 14; J gene: TRBJ1-5; V gene: TRBV6-2/TRBV6-3; CDR3 DNA: TGTGCCAGCAGGAACAGGGGGAACAATCAGCCCCAGCATTTT; CDR3 protein: CASRNRGNNQPQHF
D gene: -; clone size: few; CDR3 length: 12; J gene: TRBJ2-1; V gene: TRBV6-2/TRBV6-3; CDR3 DNA: TGTGCCAGCAGTTACTTGGGGTATGAGCAGTTCTTC; CDR3 protein: CASSYLGYEQFF
D gene: TRBD1; clone size: -; CDR3 length: 19; J gene: TRBJ2-6; V gene: TRBV6-2/TRBV6-3; CDR3 DNA: TGTGCCAGCTGCCTTGATCCGACAGGGGTCCATCCTGGGGCCAACGTCCTGACTTTC; CDR3 protein: CASCLDPTGVHPGANVLTF
D gene: TRBD2; clone size: few; CDR3 length: 14; J gene: TRBJ2-1; V gene: TRBV27; CDR3 DNA: TGTGCCAGCAGTTTAAACGGGGGGTACTATGAGCAGTTCTTC; CDR3 protein: CASSLNGGYYEQFF
D gene: -; clone size: -; CDR3 length: 13; J gene: TRBJ1-1; V gene: TRBV12-5; CDR3 DNA: TGTGCTAGTGGGGAGGGGGGGCGGACTGAAGCTTTCTTT; CDR3 protein: CASGEGGRTEAFF
D gene: TRBD1; clone size: many; CDR3 length: 13; J gene: TRBJ2-5; V gene: TRBV7-8; CDR3 DNA: TGTGCCAGCAGCGTACAGGGGATGGAGACCCAGTACTTC; CDR3 protein: CASSVQGMETQYF
D gene: TRBD1; clone size: few; CDR3 length: 14; J gene: TRBJ2-7; V gene: TRBV27; CDR3 DNA: TGTGCCAGCAGTTTGACAGGGGGAGCCTACGAGCAGTACTTC; CDR3 protein: CASSLTGGAYEQYF
D gene: TRBD1; clone size: -; CDR3 length: 15; J gene: TRBJ2-1; V gene: TRBV4-3; CDR3 DNA: TGCGCCAGCAGCCTTTACGGGACAGTCAACAATGAGCAGTTCTTC; CDR3 protein: CASSLYGTVNNEQFF
D gene: TRBD1; clone size: -; CDR3 length: 14; J gene: TRBJ1-2; V gene: TRBV6-5; CDR3 DNA: TGTGCCAGCAGTTATTCGACAGGGGACGAGGGCTACACCTTC; CDR3 protein: CASSYSTGDEGYTF
D gene: TRBD1; clone size: few; CDR3 length: 17; J gene: TRBJ1-1; V gene: TRBV12-3/TRBV12-4; CDR3 DNA: TGTGCCAGCAGTTTAGCCTCAGGGGGATCCATGAAAGCTGAAGCTTTCTTT; CDR3 protein: CASSLASGGSMKAEAFF